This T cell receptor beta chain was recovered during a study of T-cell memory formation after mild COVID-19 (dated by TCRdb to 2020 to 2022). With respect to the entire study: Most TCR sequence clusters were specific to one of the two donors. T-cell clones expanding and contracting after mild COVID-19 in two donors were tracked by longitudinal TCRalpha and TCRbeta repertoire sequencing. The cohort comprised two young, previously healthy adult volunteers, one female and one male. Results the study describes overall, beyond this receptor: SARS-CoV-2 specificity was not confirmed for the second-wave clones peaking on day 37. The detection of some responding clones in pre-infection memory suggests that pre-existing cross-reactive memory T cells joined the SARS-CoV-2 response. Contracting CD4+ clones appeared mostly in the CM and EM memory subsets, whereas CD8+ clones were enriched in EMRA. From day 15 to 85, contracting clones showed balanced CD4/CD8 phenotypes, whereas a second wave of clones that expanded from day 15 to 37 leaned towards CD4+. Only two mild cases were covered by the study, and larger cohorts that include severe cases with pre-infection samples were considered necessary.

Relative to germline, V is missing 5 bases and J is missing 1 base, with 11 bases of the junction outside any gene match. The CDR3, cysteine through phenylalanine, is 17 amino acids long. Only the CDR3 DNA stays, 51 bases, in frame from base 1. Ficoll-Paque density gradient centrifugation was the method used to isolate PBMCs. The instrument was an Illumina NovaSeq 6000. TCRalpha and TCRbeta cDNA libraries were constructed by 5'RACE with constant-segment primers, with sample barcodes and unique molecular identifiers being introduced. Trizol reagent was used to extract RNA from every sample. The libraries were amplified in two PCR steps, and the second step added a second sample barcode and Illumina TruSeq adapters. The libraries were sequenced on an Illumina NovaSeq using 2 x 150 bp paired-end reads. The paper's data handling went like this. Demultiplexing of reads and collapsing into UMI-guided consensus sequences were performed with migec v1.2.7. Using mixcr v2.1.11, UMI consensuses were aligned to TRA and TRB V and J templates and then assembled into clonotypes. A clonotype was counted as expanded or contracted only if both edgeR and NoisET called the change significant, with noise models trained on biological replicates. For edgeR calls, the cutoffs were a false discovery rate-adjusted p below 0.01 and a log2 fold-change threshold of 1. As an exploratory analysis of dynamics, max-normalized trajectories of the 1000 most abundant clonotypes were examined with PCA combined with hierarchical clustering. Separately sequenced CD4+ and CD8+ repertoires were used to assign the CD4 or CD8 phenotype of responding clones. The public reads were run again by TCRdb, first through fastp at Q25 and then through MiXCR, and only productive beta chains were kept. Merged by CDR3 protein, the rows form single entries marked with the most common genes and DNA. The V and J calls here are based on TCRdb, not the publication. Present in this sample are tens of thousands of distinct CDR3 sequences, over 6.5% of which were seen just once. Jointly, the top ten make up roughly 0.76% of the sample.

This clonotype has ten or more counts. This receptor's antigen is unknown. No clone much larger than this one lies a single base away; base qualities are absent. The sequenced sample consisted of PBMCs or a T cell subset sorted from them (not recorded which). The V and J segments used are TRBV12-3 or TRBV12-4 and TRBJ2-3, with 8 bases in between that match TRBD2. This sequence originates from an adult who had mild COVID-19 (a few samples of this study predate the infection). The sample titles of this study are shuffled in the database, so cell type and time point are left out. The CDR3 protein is CASSPLPGGPGTDTQYF. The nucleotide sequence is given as TGTGCCAGCAGTCCCCTTCCGGGGGGGCCTGGCACAGATACGCAGTATTTT.